This TCR beta chain was found in a study of OX40 agonist ivuxolimab in advanced cancers. Comments on this clone: One end of the junction is discordant with germline, which a read error may explain.

Clones were sequenced by immunoSEQ multiplex PCR, and TCRdb holds only the in-frame ones, with some missing. The sample has around 80,000 clones, more than 70% seen once. Germline CDR1 MNHNS, CDR2 SASEGT. This CDR3 comprises 14 residues. This clonotype was sampled from an adult with an advanced solid tumor such as melanoma, head and neck, liver or kidney cancer. J is TRBJ2-7 and V is TRBV6-1; weak D call: TRBD2 (5 bases). Material: CD4+ or CD8+ T cells sorted from blood, obtained in a trial of the OX40 agonist ivuxolimab. CDR3 in amino acids: CASREAVITYEQYF. Here the CDR3 DNA reads TGTGCCAGCAGGGAAGCGGTGATTACCTACGAGCAGTACTTC.